These T cell receptor beta chains were read from a single sample in a study of cytomegalovirus exposure and HLA in healthy donors. Libraries were prepared by immunoSEQ multiplex PCR; TCRdb keeps only in-frame clonotypes and omits some of them. The sample includes fewer than 200,000 clones, over 80% of them seen just once. Sequenced material: PBMCs. These receptors all come from a woman between 50 and 59 years old in good health and CMV-seropositive. The conserved cysteine and the conserved F or W are not part of the CDR3 here. Rows give clone size only sometimes, using once, few, many, or a class for an expanded clone.

v_gene	abundance	j_gene	CDR3aa
TRBV11-2	.	TRBJ2-7	ASSWTGGEYEQY
TRBV7-2	.	TRBJ1-5	ASSLGRDFWQPQH
TRBV5-1	.	TRBJ1-3	ASSWNQGAGNTIY
TRBV30	once	TRBJ2-5	AWRSPGWETQY
TRBV27	.	TRBJ1-1	ASSLTGPNTEAF
TRBV28	few	TRBJ1-4	ASEGGAEDEKLF
TRBV27	.	TRBJ2-5	ASSTPLRVEQY
TRBV5-4	once	TRBJ2-7	ASSQLGQGPYEQY
TRBV28	.	TRBJ2-1	ASSASQGDEQF
TRBV12-5	.	TRBJ2-7	ASGATSARYTYEQY
TRBV7-9	.	TRBJ2-5	ASSPRAAIGTQY
TRBV18	.	TRBJ2-5	ASSPLQTQETQY
TRBV13	.	TRBJ1-1	ASGSGQNTEAF
TRBV6-5	.	TRBJ2-4	ASSYSPGVDIQY
TRBV7-9	.	TRBJ2-3	ASSQVLAGGPDTQY
TRBV30	.	TRBJ1-4	ALGQGGEKLF
TRBV7-2	.	TRBJ1-5	ASSPQASNQPQH
TRBV7-9	.	TRBJ1-4	ASSPGTANEKLF
TRBV10-3	.	TRBJ1-1	AISEPTGGVNTEAF
TRBV14	.	TRBJ1-2	ASSTDKGGGYT
TRBV7-9	.	TRBJ1-1	SSSFDRGPWNTEAF
TRBV6-1	.	TRBJ1-6	ASSEGGALH
TRBV23-1	.	TRBJ1-1	ASIHPKDSGRANTEAF
TRBV5-1	.	TRBJ2-3	ASSDTSGGADTQY
TRBV9	.	TRBJ2-1	ASSVELARSYNEQF
TRBV18	.	TRBJ2-5	ASSTDSQETQY
TRBV7-9	.	TRBJ1-2	ASNPGGYQGYGYT
TRBV9	.	TRBJ2-7	ASSVEGNYASGDHEQY
TRBV4-1	.	TRBJ1-2	ASSGRTGAPNYGYT
TRBV4-3	.	TRBJ2-5	ASSQDVRGGFLGETQY
TRBV7-9	.	TRBJ1-2	ASSPRIYGYT
TRBV28	.	TRBJ1-5	ASSSGNQPQH
TRBV10-3	.	TRBJ2-7	AIGVPRGASGEQY
TRBV5-1	.	TRBJ2-7	ASSLGAVSSYEQY
TRBV7-9	.	TRBJ1-1	ASSPGTEAF
TRBV28	.	TRBJ2-3	ASVSRGTDTQY
TRBV7-2	once	TRBJ2-5	ASSLVLADEETQY
TRBV28	.	TRBJ2-7	ASDNGGQGFDYEQY
TRBV18	.	TRBJ1-1	ASSPRDRMNTEAF
TRBV27	.	TRBJ1-5	ASSSHRVYPNQPQH
TRBV5-6	.	TRBJ2-1	ASSRGGTAQLVFRRF
TRBV27	.	TRBJ2-7	ATRLSSYEQY
TRBV19	.	TRBJ1-2	ASSRGGGYT
TRBV28	few	TRBJ2-7	ASSLSGYEQY
TRBV19	.	TRBJ2-2	ASSKKPPGLDTEELF